This is a list of T cell receptor beta chains from one sample in a study of siplizumab effects on memory and regulatory T cells. TCRdb's copy holds only in-frame clones and misses some; the assay was immunoSEQ multiplex PCR. The repertoire includes more than 45,000 clones, about 97% of them detected once, and about 0.6% sits in the top ten. The sample taken for sequencing was naive CD4+ T cells sorted from blood. These receptors all come from a human donor in good health. The CDR3 runs from the conserved cysteine through the conserved F or W. The D gene is left open where the match is weak. Clone size, where shown, is once, few, many, or a class for clones that have expanded.

TRBD2,TRBV7-2,-,TRBJ2-7,CASSRGLAGAYEQYF,TGTGCCAGCAGCCGGGGACTAGCGGGAGCGTACGAGCAGTACTTC
-,TRBV7-9,once,TRBJ1-1,CASSASEGTEAFF,TGTGCCAGCAGCGCCTCAGAGGGCACTGAAGCTTTCTTT
-,TRBV18,once,TRBJ1-1,CASSPQVNTEAFF,TGTGCCAGCTCACCGCAGGTAAACACTGAAGCTTTCTTT
-,TRBV30,once,TRBJ2-2,CAWSVLGGPGELFF,TGTGCCTGGAGTGTACTCGGGGGGCCCGGGGAGCTGTTTTTT
-,TRBV10-3,-,TRBJ2-7,CAISESIILSSKGYEQYF,TGTGCCATCAGTGAGTCCATTATTCTTTCTAGTAAGGGCTACGAGCAGTACTTC
TRBD2,TRBV7-6,once,TRBJ2-3,CASSLAPERESTDTQYF,TGTGCCAGCAGCTTAGCGCCGGAGCGGGAGAGCACAGATACGCAGTATTTT
-,TRBV12-5,-,TRBJ2-3,CASGLNTDTQYF,TGTGCTAGTGGGCTAAACACAGATACGCAGTATTTT
-,TRBV15,-,TRBJ1-5,CATSRVGGPQPQHF,TGTGCCACCAGCAGAGTCGGGGGGCCCCAGCCCCAGCATTTT
TRBD1,TRBV15,-,TRBJ2-5,CATSRDGQGAKTQYF,TGTGCCACCAGCAGAGATGGACAGGGGGCGAAGACCCAGTACTTC
-,TRBV25-1,-,TRBJ2-3,CASSEIGGSTDTQYF,TGTGCCAGCAGTGAAATCGGAGGGAGCACAGATACGCAGTATTTT
-,TRBV18,-,TRBJ1-1,CASSLSGVGGEAFF,TGTGCCAGCTCACTCTCAGGGGTAGGGGGTGAAGCTTTCTTT
-,TRBV6-5,-,TRBJ1-5,CASSYRPPGRRQPQHF,TGTGCCAGCAGTTACCGCCCGCCTGGTCGCCGTCAGCCCCAGCATTTT
-,TRBV29-1,-,TRBJ1-4,CSVAGTESTNEKLFF,TGCAGCGTTGCGGGGACCGAGTCAACTAATGAAAAACTGTTTTTT
TRBD2,TRBV7-3,-,TRBJ2-5,CASSPLGLAGSQETQYF,TGTGCCAGCAGTCCCTTGGGACTAGCGGGCTCCCAAGAGACCCAGTACTTC
-,TRBV28,-,TRBJ2-7,CASRLDSLEEQYF,TGTGCCAGCAGACTGGACAGTCTGGAGGAGCAGTACTTC
-,TRBV2,-,TRBJ1-4,CASRVGEAATNEKLFF,TGTGCCAGCAGGGTCGGAGAGGCTGCAACTAATGAAAAACTGTTTTTT
-,TRBV5-6,-,TRBJ1-6,CASSFGAWGQSPLHF,TGTGCCAGCAGCTTCGGAGCTTGGGGGCAATCACCCCTCCACTTT
-,TRBV19,-,TRBJ1-1,CASSKQGRVTEAFF,TGTGCCAGTAGTAAACAGGGTCGTGTCACTGAAGCTTTCTTT
-,TRBV5-1,-,TRBJ1-5,CASSLGTSNQPQHF,TGCGCCAGCAGCTTGGGCACCAGCAATCAGCCCCAGCATTTT
-,TRBV5-1,-,TRBJ2-6,CASSRSGANVLTF,TGCGCCAGCAGTAGGTCTGGGGCCAACGTCCTGACTTTC
-,TRBV7-9,once,TRBJ1-1,CASSLVALLNTEAFF,TGTGCCAGCAGCTTAGTGGCGCTGCTGAACACTGAAGCTTTCTTT
-,TRBV25-1,once,TRBJ2-3,CASSELGSTDTQYF,TGTGCCAGCAGTGAATTGGGGAGCACAGATACGCAGTATTTT
-,TRBV2,-,TRBJ1-5,CASSPEQGWDSNQPQHF,TGTGCCAGCAGCCCTGAACAGGGTTGGGATAGCAATCAGCCCCAGCATTTT
TRBD1,TRBV10-3,-,TRBJ2-7,CAISEPGQRSSYEQYF,TGTGCCATCAGTGAGCCGGGACAGCGGTCCTCCTACGAGCAGTACTTC
TRBD2,TRBV14,-,TRBJ2-3,CASSQDGIAGVDTQYF,TGTGCCAGCAGCCAAGATGGGATAGCGGGAGTCGATACGCAGTATTTT
-,TRBV27,-,TRBJ2-3,CASTRGKGPSDTQYF,TGTGCCAGCACCCGAGGGAAGGGCCCCTCGGATACGCAGTATTTT